One sample yielded the 31 T cell receptor beta chains listed below, sequenced in a study of OX40 agonist ivuxolimab in advanced cancers. TCRdb's table, derived via immunoSEQ multiplex PCR, lists solely in-frame clones and lacks some. The top ten hold about 0.25% of the sample, which has more than 60,000 clones, around 86% seen once. The starting material was CD4+ or CD8+ T cells sorted from blood, obtained in a trial of the OX40 agonist ivuxolimab. These receptors all come from an adult with an advanced solid tumor such as melanoma, head and neck, liver or kidney cancer.

The chain combines TRBV11-2 with TRBJ1-1, with D perhaps matching TRBD1 (5 bases). Trimming stripped 4 bases from V and 0 bases from J, with 9 bases between. The CDR3 has 14 amino acids. The germline CDR1 and CDR2 sequences are SGHAT and FQNNGV. In nucleotides, the CDR3 is TGTGCCAGCAGCTACGGACAACTGAACACTGAAGCTTTCTTT. Protein sequence: CASSYGQLNTEAFF.

The V and J genes are TRBV6-5 and TRBJ1-2; tentative D call: TRBD1 (5 bases). The CDR3 is 16 amino acids. Germline V gene lookup returns CDR1 MNHEY and CDR2 SVGAGI. V was cut by 0 bases and J by 3 bases, with 14 bases left in between. As DNA, the CDR3 is TGTGCCAGCAGTTACTCGCCGCCAGGGTTAGACTATGGCTACACCTTC. Its translation is CASSYSPPGLDYGYTF.

This clone has a handful of counts. J is TRBJ2-1 and V is TRBV2, with 9 bases that match TRBD2. The V segment lost 7 bases and the J segment 4 bases; nucleotides outside the gene matches: 17. Germline CDR1 and CDR2: SNHLY and FYNNEI. This CDR3 is 18 amino acids long. The CDR3 DNA sequence: TGTGCCAGCATCAAGGAGGATAGCGGGGGAACCTTTTACAATGAGCAGTTCTTC. Translation: CASIKEDSGGTFYNEQFF.

The chain carries TRBV7-9 and TRBJ2-3; no clear D. CDR1 is SEHNR and CDR2 is FQNEAQ in the germline V gene (reference sequence). Trimming stripped 5 bases from V and 5 bases from J, with 11 bases between. This CDR3 comprises 13 residues. CDR3 protein: CASSQNGRDTQYF. The DNA for the CDR3 is TGTGCCAGCAGCCAAAACGGTCGAGATACGCAGTATTTT.

The chain recombines TRBV6-5 with TRBJ2-5, with 8 bases that match TRBD1. The closer fit of TRBJ2-7 to the DNA end suggests the J call may be wrong. The germline CDR1 and CDR2 sequences are MNHEY and SVGAGI. The CDR3 length is 15 residues. CDR3: CASSLTGTGTYEQYF. CDR3 nucleotide sequence: TGTGCCAGCAGTTTAACCGGGACAGGTACCTACGAGCAGTACTTC.

This chain links TRBV11-3 with TRBJ2-5; 11 bases fit TRBD2. V shed 2 bases, J shed 2 bases, and the junction held 7 bases outside the gene matches. There are 17 residues in the CDR3. Per germline, CDR1 SGHNT and CDR2 YENEEA. CDR3 region: CASSLNFGTSGQETQYF. CDR3 nucleotide sequence: TGTGCCAGCAGCTTAAATTTTGGGACTAGCGGACAAGAGACCCAGTACTTC.

In nucleotides, the CDR3 is TGTGCCAGCAATCCCCCCGGACAGGGGGCCGGAGATACGCAGTATTTT. Protein sequence: CASNPPGQGAGDTQYF. V is TRBV28 and J is TRBJ2-3, with 11 bases lining up with TRBD1. Germline V gene lookup returns CDR1 MDHEN and CDR2 SYDVKM. The CDR3 length is 16 residues. After removal of 7 bases from V and 5 bases from J, the junction contained 11 bases not matched to a gene.

The chain recombines TRBV11-2 with TRBJ2-7, with 9 bases lining up with TRBD1. The CDR3 runs 14 residues. The germline V gene has CDR1 SGHAT and CDR2 FQNNGV. Trimming removed 5 bases from V and 2 bases from J; junction bases left unmatched: 4. CDR3 bases: TGTGCCAGCAGCCCCGGGACAGGGCCCTACGAGCAGTACTTC. This codes for CASSPGTGPYEQYF.

The gene calls are TRBV7-6 and TRBJ2-3; a weak D match, TRBD1 (5 bases). The CDR3 totals 13 residues. CDR1 and CDR2 from the germline V gene are SGHVS and FNYEAQ. V was pared by 3 bases and J by 5 bases, with 9 bases between. The CDR3 spells CASSLRQGDTQYF. The CDR3 bases are TGTGCCAGCAGCTTGCGTCAGGGAGATACGCAGTATTTT.

The genes are TRBV7-2 and TRBJ2-5, with 7 bases fitting TRBD1. In germline, CDR1 is SGHTA, CDR2 FQGNSA. This CDR3 comprises 15 residues. Losses at the gene ends were 2 bases for V and 2 bases for J; bases not matched to a gene: 5. For the CDR3, the DNA is TGTGCCAGCAGCTTAATGGGACAGACTCAAGAGACCCAGTACTTC. The encoded protein is CASSLMGQTQETQYF. The entire variable domain, with the rest obtained from reference TRBV7-2 and TRBJ2-5, is as follows: GAGVSQSPSNKVTEKGKDVELRCDPISGHTALYWYRQSLGQGLEFLIYFQGNSAPDKSGLPSDRFSAERTGGSVSTLTIQRTQQEDSAVYLCASSLMGQTQETQYFGPGTRLLVL.

The chain employs TRBV7-9 and TRBJ2-3; TRBD1 matches at 7 bases. Germline lookup yields CDR1 SEHNR and CDR2 FQNEAQ (reference sequence). The CDR3 contains 14 residues. J gave up 5 bases and V 6 bases, and 8 bases lay outside the gene matches. CDR3 coding DNA: TGTGCCAGCAGGATCGGGACAGTAGTAGATACGCAGTATTTT. Encoded protein: CASRIGTVVDTQYF.

J is TRBJ2-6 and V is TRBV2, with a weak D call TRBD1 (6 bases). The CDR3 loop spans 15 amino acids. Germline-derived CDR1 and CDR2 are SNHLY and FYNNEI. Trimming shortened V by 4 bases and J by 1 base, and 8 bases separated the two germline ends. DNA of the CDR3: TGTGCCAGCAGTGCCCAGGGGTCTGGGGCCAACGTCCTGACTTTC. Amino acid sequence: CASSAQGSGANVLTF.

V gene TRBV5-1 combines with J gene TRBJ2-1, with 11 bases aligning to TRBD2. The germline V gene encodes CDR1 SGHRS and CDR2 YFSETQ. J gave up 7 bases and V 4 bases, and 7 bases lay outside the gene matches. The CDR3 is 15 amino acids. CDR3 nucleotide sequence: TGCGCCAGCAGCGTAATAGCGGGAGGGGGGAATGAGCAGTTCTTC. Translated, it gives CASSVIAGGGNEQFF.

The V gene is TRBV11-3, the J gene TRBJ2-1; a weak D match, TRBD2 (5 bases). Trimming shortened V by 5 bases and J by 5 bases, and 13 bases separated the two germline ends. Germline assignment: CDR1 SGHNT and CDR2 YENEEA. CDR3 length: 14 amino acids. The CDR3 bases are TGTGCCAGCAGCCCCAGTCTAGCCAACAATGAGCAGTTCTTC. Encoded protein: CASSPSLANNEQFF.

The genes are TRBV5-1 and TRBJ2-7; 8 nucleotides align to TRBD1. Germline values: CDR1 SGHRS, CDR2 YFSETQ. The length of the CDR3 is 13 residues. The V and J ends lost 4 bases and 6 bases, in that order; junction bases with no gene match: 6. The DNA of the CDR3 is TGCGCCAGCAGCACAGGACAGGGTATCGAGCAGTACTTC. Translating it yields CASSTGQGIEQYF. Based on the CDR3 plus reference TRBV5-1 and TRBJ2-7, the full variable domain is KAGVTQTPRYLIKTRGQQVTLSCSPISGHRSVSWYQQTPGQGLQFLFEYFSETQRNKGNFPGRFSGRQFSNSRSEMNVSTLELGDSALYLCASSTGQGIEQYFGPGTRLTVT.

The gene calls are TRBV2 and TRBJ1-2, with 7 bases that match TRBD1. The germline gives CDR1 SNHLY, CDR2 FYNNEI. V lost 6 bases, J lost 7 bases, and 20 bases stayed unmatched. The CDR3 runs 17 residues. This chain's CDR3 is CASRAGDSLTTLGGYTF. CDR3 DNA sequence: TGTGCCAGCAGGGCTGGGGACAGCCTAACCACTCTCGGTGGCTACACCTTC. Filled out from reference TRBV2 and TRBJ1-2, the complete variable domain reads EPEVTQTPSHQVTQMGQEVILRCVPISNHLYFYWYRQILGQKVEFLVSFYNNEISEKSEIFDDQFSVERPDGSNFTLKIRSTKLEDSAMYFCASRAGDSLTTLGGYTFGSGTRLTVV.

The chain combines TRBV7-2 with TRBJ2-6, with D unclear. Germline V gene lookup returns CDR1 SGHTA and CDR2 FQGNSA. Trimming cost V 5 bases and J 4 bases, with 12 bases left between them. This CDR3 comprises 15 residues. CDR3 sequence: CASSVGYSGANVLTF. CDR3 sequence (DNA): TGTGCCAGCAGCGTAGGGTATTCCGGGGCCAACGTCCTGACTTTC.

The chain carries TRBV28 and TRBJ2-5; TRBD1 matches 7 bases. Germline V gene sequence: CDR1 MDHEN, CDR2 SYDVKM. CDR3 length: 15 amino acids. Unmatched junction bases numbered 8, after V lost 2 bases and J lost 5 bases. CDR3 amino acids: CASSLRNRGVETQYF. In nucleotides, the CDR3 is TGTGCCAGCAGTTTAAGGAACAGGGGCGTCGAGACCCAGTACTTC.

This chain joins TRBV21-1 and TRBJ2-1; the table's TRBD2 call for D was not verified on the DNA. TRBV21-1 is flagged as a pseudogene. The CDR3 totals 19 residues. The CDR3 DNA follows: TGTGCCAGCAGCAAACAGTTAAGGACTAGCGGGGGAAGGGCCAATGAGCAGTTCTTC. It yields the protein CASSKQLRTSGGRANEQFF.

The gene calls are TRBV4-1 and TRBJ2-1, with 8 bases that match TRBD2. The CDR3 is 17 amino acids. With V trimmed by 0 bases and J by 5 bases, 9 bases remained unmatched. Germline CDR1 MGHRA, CDR2 YSYEKL. CDR3 sequence: CASSQDESGRGDNEQFF. CDR3 in DNA: TGCGCCAGCAGCCAAGACGAGAGCGGGAGAGGAGACAATGAGCAGTTCTTC.

The V gene is TRBV2, the J gene TRBJ2-2; D remains ambiguous. V was cut by 1 base and J by 5 bases, with 8 bases left in between. This CDR3 region has 14 residues. The germline CDR1 and CDR2 sequences are SNHLY and FYNNEI. CDR3 amino acids: CASSEEATTGELFF. The CDR3 DNA reads TGTGCCAGCAGTGAAGAGGCGACTACCGGGGAGCTGTTTTTT.

The rearrangement joins TRBV9 to TRBJ2-7; 9 nucleotides line up with TRBD1. J gave up 6 bases and V 0 bases, and 4 bases lay outside the gene matches. Germline V gene sequence: CDR1 SGDLS, CDR2 YYNGEE. CDR3 length: 14 residues. The CDR3 region is CASSVAGTGPEQYF. The CDR3, as DNA: TGTGCCAGCAGCGTAGCTGGGACAGGGCCCGAGCAGTACTTC.

This clone has a single count. In nucleotides, the CDR3 is TGCGCCACAGAACGGGACAGGAGCACCTTC. It codes for CATERDRSTF. The chain joins TRBV5-1 to TRBJ1-2, with TRBD1 matching 8 bases. With V trimmed by 9 bases and J by 13 bases, 8 bases remained unmatched. Looked up from germline, CDR1 is SGHRS and CDR2 is YFSETQ. The CDR3 runs to 10 residues. The whole variable domain, remainder taken from reference TRBV5-1 and TRBJ1-2, is KAGVTQTPRYLIKTRGQQVTLSCSPISGHRSVSWYQQTPGQGLQFLFEYFSETQRNKGNFPGRFSGRQFSNSRSEMNVSTLELGDSALYLCATERDRSTFGSGTRLTVV.

This clone appeared a single time. V is TRBV5-6 and J is TRBJ1-3; tentatively, D is TRBD1 (6 bases). Trimming pared 4 bases from V and 2 bases from J, leaving 10 bases between. Germline V gene data show CDR1 as SGHDT and CDR2 as YYEEEE. The CDR3 is made up of 14 amino acids. Here the CDR3 reads CASSHRDAGNTIYF. The CDR3 DNA reads TGTGCCAGCAGCCACAGGGACGCTGGAAACACCATATATTTT.

This rearrangement joins TRBV11-3 to TRBJ2-2; TRBD2 matches 9 bases. Germline V CDR1 and CDR2: SGHNT, YENEEA. The V and J ends lost 5 bases and 4 bases, in that order; junction bases with no gene match: 11. The CDR3 has 17 amino acids. CDR3 nucleotides: TGTGCCAGCAGCCGAAATAGCGGGAGTTCCGGCACCGGGGAGCTGTTTTTT. This gives the protein CASSRNSGSSGTGELFF.

The chain links TRBV6-6 to TRBJ2-1; 11 bases fit TRBD1. CDR1 is MNHNY and CDR2 is SVGAGI in the germline V gene (reference sequence). V shed 6 bases and J 10 bases; nucleotides not matched to a gene: 11. CDR3 size: 15 residues. Written as DNA, the CDR3 is TGTGCCAGCAGCCGCGGACAGGGGGCTACTCAGGAGCAGTTCTTC. It is translated as CASSRGQGATQEQFF.

This chain joins TRBV29-1 and TRBJ2-7, with 7 bases matching TRBD1. The trim removed 6 bases at V and 1 base at J, leaving 9 bases unmatched. Germline lookup yields CDR1 SQVTM and CDR2 ANQGSEA. This CDR3 comprises 14 residues. The CDR3 region has the DNA TGCAGCGTGATGTACGGGACAGTTTCCTACGAGCAGTACTTC. Residues: CSVMYGTVSYEQYF.

The chain carries TRBV29-1 and TRBJ2-7; TRBD2 matches at 7 bases. The CDR3 runs 13 residues. Looked up from germline, CDR1 is SQVTM and CDR2 is ANQGSEA. The junction had 4 bases not matched to a gene; V was cut back by 4 bases and J by 1 base. The CDR3 DNA reads as TGCAGCGTTGGCGGGAGTGGGTCCTACGAGCAGTACTTC. It encodes CSVGGSGSYEQYF.

This chain uses TRBV10-3 with TRBJ2-5; D perhaps matches TRBD1 (6 bases). CDR1 and CDR2 from the germline V gene are ENHRY and SYGVKD. V was pared by 3 bases and J by 3 bases, with 8 bases between. This CDR3 spans 13 amino acids. CDR3 residues: CAISDEGEETQYF. The CDR3 coding sequence is TGTGCCATCAGTGACGAGGGGGAAGAGACCCAGTACTTC.

This clone was recorded once. The rearrangement uses TRBV28 and TRBJ1-3, with a weak D call TRBD1 (6 bases). This CDR3 contains 12 residues. Germline CDR1 and CDR2: MDHEN and SYDVKM. With 6 bases removed from V and 7 bases from J, the gap between germline ends came to 10 bases. The CDR3 coding sequence is TGTGCCAGCAGCAGCGACAGGAACACCATATATTTT. Its protein is CASSSDRNTIYF.

The chain uses TRBV7-8 and TRBJ2-1, with 7 bases identical to TRBD2. Trimming took 3 bases from V and 2 from J; bases not matched to a gene: 16. CDR1 and CDR2 (germline): SGHVS, FQNEAQ. This CDR3 contains 19 residues. The CDR3 DNA is TGTGCCAGCAGCTTGCCCTCGGTTACAGGACTAGTGACCTACAATGAGCAGTTCTTC. Its protein product is CASSLPSVTGLVTYNEQFF.